Reported below is one T cell receptor (beta chain). How the authors handled the data: How many nucleated cells were present was estimated from reference gene primer amplification. Only in-frame clones appear in the TCRdb table, and some are missing; sequencing was by immunoSEQ multiplex PCR. V, J and clone size are taken as reported in that table, and D and trimming were inferred from the DNA itself. The sample records around 220,000 clones, approximately 84% being singletons. After removal of 3 bases from V and 8 bases from J, the junction contained 7 bases not matched to a gene. In germline, CDR1 is SNHLY, CDR2 FYNNEI. The CDR3 is 16 amino acids. The sample belongs to a study of blood T cell repertoires in COVID-19. At the level of the study: Samples taken during acute and convalescent COVID-19 were collected in the United States, Italy and Spain. The analysed material was cDNA or gDNA that came from T cells, B-cell-depleted T cells, or PBMCs.

Source material: peripheral blood. The TCR originated in a woman aged 80 or older with COVID-19, enrolled during active disease. The rearrangement links TRBV2 to TRBJ1-6, with 10 positions matching TRBD1. CDR3 coding DNA: TGTGCCAGCAGTGACACAACCGGGACAGGGGATTCACCCCTCCACTTT. It is translated as CASSDTTGTGDSPLHF. The whole variable domain, filled in from reference TRBV2 and TRBJ1-6, reads EPEVTQTPSHQVTQMGQEVILRCVPISNHLYFYWYRQILGQKVEFLVSFYNNEISEKSEIFDDQFSVERPDGSNFTLKIRSTKLEDSAMYFCASSDTTGTGDSPLHFGNGTRLTVT.